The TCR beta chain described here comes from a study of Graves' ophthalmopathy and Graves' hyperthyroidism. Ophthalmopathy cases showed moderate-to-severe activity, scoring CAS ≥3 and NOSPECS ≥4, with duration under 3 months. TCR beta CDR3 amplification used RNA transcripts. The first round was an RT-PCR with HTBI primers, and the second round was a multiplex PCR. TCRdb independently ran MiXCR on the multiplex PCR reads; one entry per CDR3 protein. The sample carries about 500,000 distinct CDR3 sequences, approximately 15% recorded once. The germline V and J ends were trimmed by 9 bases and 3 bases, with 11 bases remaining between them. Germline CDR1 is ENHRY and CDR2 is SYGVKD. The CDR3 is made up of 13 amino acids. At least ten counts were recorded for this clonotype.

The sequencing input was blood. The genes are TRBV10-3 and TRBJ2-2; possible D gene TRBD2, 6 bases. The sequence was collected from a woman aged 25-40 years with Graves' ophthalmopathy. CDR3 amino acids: CAMTGLDTGELFF. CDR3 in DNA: TGTGCCATGACGGGACTCGACACCGGGGAGCTGTTTTTT.